These 3 T cell receptor beta chains were sequenced from one sample in a study of shared clonotypes between healthy human individuals (dated by TCRdb to the early 2020s). Libraries were prepared through the immunoSEQ multiplex PCR assay. TCRdb took this table from immuneACCESS and kept in-frame rearrangements with V and J called. Such tables lack part of the clones; where checked against another copy, unresolved V genes explain under half of the gap, and the rest is unexplained. For this sample the table gives about 590,000 clones, of which about 95% were detected only once. The biggest ten clones account for approximately 0.1% of the sample. CD8 naive samples consisted of CD45RO-negative cells that were positively selected for CCR7, yielding a CD45RA+CCR7+ population without TemRA cells. The sequencing input was naive CD8+ T cells sorted from blood. Read against the paper, the sample's cell subset or site label means: CD45RA+CCR7+. The receptors stem from a woman aged 30 to 39 in good health.

The chain uses TRBV4-1 and TRBJ1-5; no reliable D call. Germline V CDR1 and CDR2: MGHRA, YSYEKL. V was pared by 0 bases and J by 0 bases, with 12 bases between. The length of the CDR3 is 17 residues. CDR3 nucleotide sequence: TGCGCCAGCAGCCAAGATACGGACGACTATAGCAATCAGCCCCAGCATTTT. It specifies CASSQDTDDYSNQPQHF.

The J gene is TRBJ1-1, the V gene TRBV6-1; D is unresolved. CDR3 length: 15 amino acids. Germline V gene sequence: CDR1 MNHNS, CDR2 SASEGT. With 6 bases removed from V and 1 base from J, the gap between germline ends came to 15 bases. CDR3 in amino acids: CASSLLPERNTEAFF. In DNA, the CDR3 is TGTGCCAGCAGCCTCCTCCCAGAGCGGAACACTGAAGCTTTCTTT.

The V gene is TRBV27, the J gene TRBJ2-1, with 9 bases that match TRBD1. V lost 4 bases, J lost 4 bases, and 5 bases stayed unmatched. Germline assignment: CDR1 MNHEY and CDR2 SMNVEV (reference sequence). This CDR3 contains 15 residues. The CDR3 sequence: CASSSGTGSYNEQFF. The CDR3 bases are TGTGCCAGCAGTTCCGGGACAGGGTCTTACAATGAGCAGTTCTTC.